This TCR beta chain comes out of a study of human T cells and chemical hapten exposure. The V end lost 5 bases, the J end lost 3 bases, and 10 bases lay between the germline ends. The CDR3 contains 13 residues. From germline, CDR1 is MNHEY and CDR2 SVGEGT. This clonotype was seen repeatedly, ten times or more. Original analysis: Counting gave a median of around 89,000 TCRs per sample, with values ranging from roughly 23,224 to 700,000. TCRdb redid the calling of the RACE reads with MiXCR, one entry per CDR3 protein. It is TCRdb's table, rather than the study itself, that gives the V and J calls and clone size. This table has around 300,000 distinct CDR3 sequences, about 7.7% appearing once. The time point here: pre-sensitization, week 0. This sample's treatment: therapeutic diphenylcyclopropenone sensitization with weekly scalp DPC.

The TCR originated in a young man with alopecia areata. Some clones in this sample may be carry-over from other donors' samples. The rearrangement uses TRBV6-2 or TRBV6-3 and TRBJ1-1, with D uncertain. This specimen was whole blood, taken in connection with sensitization to the hapten diphenylcyclopropenone (DPC). The CDR3 bases are TGTGCCAGCAGTCGGATAACGGACACTGAAGCTTTCTTT. Protein: CASSRITDTEAFF.